These 28 T cell receptor beta chains share one sample of origin, sequenced in a study of T cells in Graves' hyperthyroidism and ophthalmopathy. Amplified TCR beta CDR3 regions came from RNA transcripts. The TCR CDR3 first-round RT-PCR relied on the HTBI primer set. TCRdb fed the multiplex PCR reads into MiXCR, producing one record per CDR3 protein. The data contain 200,000 to 250,000 distinct CDR3 sequences, 15% to 20% of them seen just once; the ten biggest clones take up around 30%. What was sequenced was blood. These receptors were taken from a woman aged 18-29 years with Graves' ophthalmopathy.

This clonotype was recorded many times. This chain joins TRBV18 and TRBJ1-5; no clear D gene. The V gene's germline CDR1 is KGHSH and CDR2 LQKENI. The CDR3 is 14 residues long. Trimming left V 3 bases short and J 5 bases short, with 11 bases between. The CDR3 is CASSPSGGYQPQHF. DNA of the CDR3: TGTGCCAGCTCACCCTCAGGCGGGTATCAGCCCCAGCATTTT.

This clonotype was found many times. CDR3 loop: CAWGTGAYEQYF. For the CDR3, the DNA is TGTGCCTGGGGGACCGGGGCCTACGAGCAGTACTTC. The chain employs TRBV30 and TRBJ2-7, with D perhaps assigned TRBD1 or TRBD2 (5 bases each). Looked up from germline, CDR1 is GTSNPN and CDR2 is SVGIG (reference sequence). There are 12 residues in the CDR3. Trimming took off 5 bases at V and 2 bases at J, with 10 bases between the two ends.

In this sample, this clonotype turned up many times. This chain connects TRBV6-1 to TRBJ1-6, with D tentatively TRBD1 (5 bases). Germline CDR1 is MNHNS and CDR2 is SASEGT. The CDR3 contains 13 residues. Between the trimmed V and J ends, which lost 2 bases and 8 bases, there was a span of 7 bases. Here the CDR3 reads CASSEQGYSPLHF. In nucleotides, the CDR3 is TGTGCCAGCAGTGAACAGGGTTATTCACCCCTCCACTTT.

This clonotype showed up many times. The chain is built from TRBV7-9 and TRBJ2-1, with 9 bases that match TRBD2. V was pared by 3 bases and J by 8 bases, with 8 bases of the junction left unmatched. CDR1 is SEHNR, CDR2 FQNEAQ, per germline (reference sequence). The CDR3 has 15 amino acids. In DNA form, the CDR3 reads TGTGCCAGCAGCTTTGGGCTAGCGGGAATCCATGAGCAGTTCTTC. Translating it yields CASSFGLAGIHEQFF. The full variable domain, its missing parts supplied by reference TRBV7-9 and TRBJ2-1, is DTGVSQNPRHKITKRGQNVTFRCDPISEHNRLYWYRQTLGQGPEFLTYFQNEAQLEKSRLLSDRFSAERPKGSFSTLEIQRTEQGDSAMYLCASSFGLAGIHEQFFGPGTRLTVL.

This clonotype was seen more than once but under ten times. V usage is TRBV7-2 and J usage is TRBJ2-1; 13 bases are shared with TRBD2. The CDR3 contains 15 residues. V lost 0 bases and J lost 8; bases outside the gene matches: 1. The V gene's germline CDR1 is SGHTA and CDR2 FQGNSA. CDR3 coding DNA: TGTGCCAGCAGCTTAGCGACTAGCGGGAGGTATGAGCAGTTCTTC. It encodes CASSLATSGRYEQFF.

This clonotype was counted once. This sequence joins TRBV28 and TRBJ1-5, with 11 nucleotides matching TRBD1. This CDR3 has 18 amino acids. CDR1 MDHEN and CDR2 SYDVKM come from the germline V gene. V lost 1 base to trimming and J lost 7 bases; unmatched junction nucleotides: 12. CDR3: CASSLYYGTGGSRQPQHF. The CDR3 coding sequence is TGTGCCAGCAGTTTATACTACGGGACAGGGGGAAGTCGGCAGCCCCAGCATTTT.

Many counts were recorded for this clonotype. The gene calls are TRBV3-1 and TRBJ2-1, with D possibly TRBD2 on 5 matching bases. This CDR3 has 15 residues. Germline CDR1 is LGHDT and CDR2 is YNNKEL (reference sequence). Deletions cut 0 bases from V and 7 bases from J, with 13 bases between. The CDR3 nucleotides read TGTGCCAGCAGCCAAGATCCCCCGGGGTTGAATGAGCAGTTCTTC. This codes for CASSQDPPGLNEQFF.

The table lists this clonotype with many counts. The chain recombines TRBV12-3 or TRBV12-4 with TRBJ2-1, with TRBD2 identical over 11 bases. V lost 4 bases and J lost 0; bases outside the gene matches: 8. The CDR3 runs 18 residues. CDR3 residues: CASSSLDTSGSSYNEQFF. The CDR3 DNA follows: TGTGCCAGCAGTTCCCTCGACACTAGCGGGAGCTCCTACAATGAGCAGTTCTTC.

This clonotype was seen more than once but under ten times. A read error may produce the germline difference seen at one junction end. This chain joins TRBV7-9 and TRBJ2-1; 8 bases agree with TRBD1. The CDR3 is 18 amino acids. Germline values: CDR1 SEHNR, CDR2 FQNEAQ (reference sequence). The CDR3 reads CVSSPRDRQGSSYNEQFF. CDR3 sequence (DNA): TGTGTCAGCAGCCCGCGAGATAGACAGGGGAGCTCCTACAATGAGCAGTTCTTC.

Remarks on this clonotype: A much more abundant neighbour one base away suggests this may be a read error. This chain uses TRBV20-1 with TRBJ2-3, with D tentatively TRBD2 (5 bases). Looked up from germline, CDR1 is DFQATT and CDR2 is SNEGSKA (reference sequence). Trimming took 6 bases from V and 5 from J, leaving 18 bases between them. CDR3 length: 14 residues. DNA for the CDR3: TGCAGTGCCCGGCGGACTGACTACATAGATACGCAGTATTTT. Translated: CSARRTDYIDTQYF.

This clonotype has ten or more counts. The genes are TRBV5-8 and TRBJ2-1; D uncertain. The CDR3 has 13 residues. Germline CDR1 SGHTS, CDR2 YDEGEE. V shed 0 bases and J shed 5 bases, with 6 bases lying between them. This CDR3 reads CASSLAHDNEQFF. DNA for the CDR3: TGTGCCAGCAGCTTGGCCCACGACAATGAGCAGTTCTTC.

This clonotype was detected ten times or more. This rearrangement joins TRBV19 to TRBJ2-1; the D gene is possibly TRBD2 (6 bases). The CDR3 spans 18 residues. In germline, CDR1 is LNHDA, CDR2 SQIVND (reference sequence). Trimming left V 6 bases short and J 2 bases short, with 23 bases between. DNA of the CDR3: TGTGCCAGTAGCCATCCCCCCCTTAGCGGAAGGACCTACAATGAGCAGTTCTTC. This encodes CASSHPPLSGRTYNEQFF.

The sample holds many counts of this clonotype. The chain recombines TRBV28 with TRBJ1-1; 8 nucleotides match TRBD1. This CDR3 is 15 amino acids long. Trimming cost V 2 bases and J 6 bases; bases outside gene matches: 8. From germline, CDR1 is MDHEN and CDR2 SYDVKM. CDR3 region: CASSLTRQGRAEAFF. In nucleotides, the CDR3 is TGTGCCAGCAGTTTAACCCGACAGGGGCGGGCTGAAGCTTTCTTT. The full variable domain, with the rest looked up from reference TRBV28 and TRBJ1-1, is DVKVTQSSRYLVKRTGEKVFLECVQDMDHENMFWYRQDPGLGLRLIYFSYDVKMKEKGDIPEGYSVSREKKERFSLILESASTNQTSMYLCASSLTRQGRAEAFFGQGTRLTVV.

Ten or more counts support this clonotype. The CDR3 is CATSRDTWESHNEQFF. The CDR3 DNA is TGTGCCACCAGCAGAGATACGTGGGAGTCCCACAATGAGCAGTTCTTC. V and J are TRBV15 and TRBJ2-1; tentatively, D is TRBD2 (5 bases). V dropped 0 bases and J dropped 5 bases, with 14 bases sitting between them. The CDR3 is 16 residues long. From germline, CDR1 is LNHNV and CDR2 YYDKDF (reference sequence).

This clonotype has a count of ten or more. The chain recombines TRBV18 with TRBJ2-4; D remains ambiguous. The length of the CDR3 is 14 residues. V lost 5 bases and J 0 bases, leaving 8 bases between the germline ends. Germline loops: CDR1 KGHSH, CDR2 LQKENI. The CDR3 DNA follows: TGTGCCAGCTCATCCAATATAGCCAAAAACATTCAGTACTTC. It encodes CASSSNIAKNIQYF. Based on the CDR3 plus reference TRBV18 and TRBJ2-4, the full variable domain is NAGVMQNPRHLVRRRGQEARLRCSPMKGHSHVYWYRQLPEEGLKFMVYLQKENIIDESGMPKERFSAEFPKEGPSILRIQQVVRGDSAAYFCASSSNIAKNIQYFGAGTRLSVL.

This clonotype showed up just a few times. The chain is built from TRBV6-1 and TRBJ2-5; 11 bases are shared with TRBD1. V gave up 5 bases and J gave up 5 bases; unmatched junction bases: 4. In germline, CDR1 is MNHNS, CDR2 SASEGT. This CDR3 comprises 14 residues. Here the CDR3 DNA reads TGTGCCAGCAGTCGGACAGGGGGCATCGAGACCCAGTACTTC. Its protein product is CASSRTGGIETQYF.

Worth noting for this clonotype: A read error may be the cause here, since a much bigger clone is one base away. The genes are TRBV20-1 and TRBJ2-7; tentatively, D is TRBD2 (6 bases). This CDR3 is 13 amino acids long. Germline CDR1 DFQATT, CDR2 SNEGSKA (reference sequence). Trimming removed 4 bases at V and 0 bases at J, with 10 bases between. DNA of the CDR3: TGCAGTGCTAAGGAGGGAGGCTCCTACGAGCAGTACTTC. Protein sequence: CSAKEGGSYEQYF.

This clonotype turned up a few times. The rearrangement joins TRBV7-8 to TRBJ2-1; the D gene could be TRBD1 or TRBD2 (7 bases each). CDR1 and CDR2 from the germline V gene are SGHVS and FQNEAQ. V was shortened by 5 bases and J by 3 bases, with 17 bases between the two germline ends. The CDR3 extends over 16 amino acids. The CDR3 here is CASSGGGGDSYNEQFF. Here the CDR3 DNA reads TGTGCCAGCAGCGGGGGGGGGGGGGACAGCTACAATGAGCAGTTCTTC.

This clonotype was counted only a few times. A much more abundant neighbour one base away suggests this may be a read error. The chain employs TRBV29-1 and TRBJ1-4; TRBD1 is a possible D gene (6 bases). Germline V gene sequence: CDR1 SQVTM, CDR2 ANQGSEA. This CDR3 contains 13 residues. Here the CDR3 DNA reads TGCAACGTGGAACAGGGCACTAATGAAAAACTGTTTTTT. This encodes CNVEQGTNEKLFF.

In its sample, this clonotype was seen many times. The chain has TRBV12-3 or TRBV12-4 and TRBJ2-1, with TRBD2 identical over 8 bases. The V and J ends lost 5 bases and 7 bases, in that order; junction bases with no gene match: 7. CDR3 size: 14 residues. CDR3 DNA sequence: TGTGCCAGCAGTCCCCGCGGGGGGAGGAATGAGCAGTTCTTC. It specifies CASSPRGGRNEQFF.

This clonotype was observed many times. This CDR3 reads CASSYSPHGGEDSPLHF. CDR3 nucleotides: TGTGCCAGCAGTTACTCGCCGCACGGGGGGGAGGATTCACCCCTCCACTTT. The genes are TRBV6-6 and TRBJ1-6; tentatively, D is TRBD1 (5 bases). This CDR3 spans 17 amino acids. Germline V gene lookup returns CDR1 MNHNY and CDR2 SVGAGI (reference sequence). The V end lost 0 bases, the J end lost 8 bases, and 17 bases lay between the germline ends.

In its sample, this clonotype was seen many times. The chain uses TRBV7-3 and TRBJ2-1; 8 bases align to TRBD2. Trimming at V came to 7 bases and at J to 4 bases, leaving 9 bases not matched to a gene. Germline CDR1 SGHTA, CDR2 FQGTGA. CDR3 length: 15 amino acids. The CDR3 DNA reads TGTGCCAGCACCCCCGGCGTAGCGGGGTACAATGAGCAGTTCTTC. Translating it yields CASTPGVAGYNEQFF.

V gene TRBV20-1 combines with J gene TRBJ1-5, with D hard to call. This CDR3 contains 14 residues. Per the germline V gene, CDR1 is DFQATT and CDR2 is SNEGSKA (reference sequence). V shed 0 bases and J shed 1 base, with 7 bases lying between them. The CDR3 loop reads CSARDDGSNQPQHF. CDR3 bases: TGCAGTGCTAGAGATGACGGGAGCAATCAGCCCCAGCATTTT.

Many counts were recorded for this clonotype. CDR3 nucleotides: TGTGCCAGCAGCTACGGACGGATCACTTATAGGGGCTATGGCTACACCTTC. The encoded protein is CASSYGRITYRGYGYTF. V and J are TRBV3-1 and TRBJ1-2, with D possibly TRBD1 on 5 matching bases. Germline V gene lookup returns CDR1 LGHDT and CDR2 YNNKEL (reference sequence). CDR3 length equals 17 residues. The ends were cut back, 5 bases at V and 4 bases at J, with 23 bases in the middle.

The chain uses TRBV20-1 and TRBJ2-5, with 7 bases lining up with TRBD2. The CDR3 extends over 14 amino acids. Trimming at V came to 3 bases and at J to 5 bases, leaving 9 bases not matched to a gene. The germline CDR1 and CDR2 sequences are DFQATT and SNEGSKA (reference sequence). The CDR3 sequence is CSARKGGPGETQYF. As DNA, the CDR3 is TGCAGTGCTAGGAAGGGAGGGCCAGGGGAGACCCAGTACTTC.

In its sample, this clonotype was seen many times. The rearrangement joins TRBV19 to TRBJ1-1; TRBD1 matches at 7 bases. Germline CDR1 reads LNHDA; CDR2 reads SQIVND (reference sequence). J was trimmed by 5 bases and V by 4 bases; bases with no gene match: 7. The CDR3 has 14 residues. CDR3 amino acids: CASSRGQPGTEAFF. CDR3 sequence (DNA): TGTGCCAGTAGTAGGGGACAGCCTGGGACTGAAGCTTTCTTT.

This clonotype was recorded many times. The rearrangement joins TRBV19 to TRBJ2-1; TRBD2 aligns across 12 bases. Germline-derived CDR1 and CDR2 are LNHDA and SQIVND (reference sequence). The CDR3 consists of 17 residues. With 5 bases clipped from V and 5 bases from J, the junction kept 10 bases outside the gene matches. The CDR3 coding sequence is TGTGCCAGTAGTTTCTCACCGGGACTAGCGGGCAACAATGAGCAGTTCTTC. Translating gives CASSFSPGLAGNNEQFF.

The chain is built from TRBV6-5 and TRBJ2-3, with TRBD1 matching over 7 bases. Germline values: CDR1 MNHEY, CDR2 SVGAGI. The V gene end was trimmed by 4 bases and the J gene end by 2 bases; junction bases not matched to a gene: 6. The CDR3 length is 15 residues. The CDR3 protein is CASSSTDRATDTQYF. CDR3 DNA: TGTGCCAGCAGTTCCACTGACAGGGCCACAGATACGCAGTATTTT.